The rows below give T cell receptor beta chains drawn from one sample of a study of blood T cell repertoires in COVID-19. Assay used: immunoSEQ multiplex PCR; TCRdb lists only in-frame clones, some missing. The sample includes some 350,000 clones, around four fifths of them seen just once. The specimen sequenced was peripheral blood. The receptors shown here come from a man aged 25 to 40 with active or convalescent COVID-19. The CDR3 runs from the conserved cysteine through the conserved F or W. A D gene is named only where the DNA matches it firmly. Not every row has a clone size; where given, it reads once, few, many or a size class.

D	V	J	size	length	CDR3	DNA
-	TRBV7-9	TRBJ1-3	few	15	CASSLGVSSGNTIYF	TGTGCCAGCAGCTTAGGTGTCAGCTCTGGAAACACCATATATTTT
-	TRBV21-1	TRBJ2-1	-	10	CASSVMAGFF	TGTGCCAGCAGCGTTATGGCGGGGTTCTTC
TRBD2	TRBV27	TRBJ2-3	-	15	CASSLRDYHTDTQYF	TGTGCCAGCAGTCTCCGGGACTACCACACAGATACGCAGTATTTT
-	TRBV12-3/TRBV12-4	TRBJ1-5	-	13	CASSGSRNQPQHF	TGTGCCAGCAGTGGCTCCCGCAATCAGCCCCAGCATTTT
TRBD1	TRBV5-1	TRBJ1-2	-	14	CASSVGQGTYGYTF	TGCGCCAGCAGTGTAGGACAGGGTACCTATGGCTACACCTTC
TRBD2	TRBV6-5	TRBJ2-4	-	13	CASSPGGGNIQYF	TGTGCCAGCAGTCCCGGGGGGGGGAACATTCAGTACTTC
-	TRBV3-1/TRBV3-2	TRBJ1-3	-	15	CASSQGWGAGNTIYF	TGTGCCAGCAGCCAAGGGTGGGGAGCTGGAAACACCATATATTTT
-	TRBV6-6	TRBJ1-1	-	13	CASLAGSNTEAFF	TGTGCCTCTTTGGCGGGGTCGAACACTGAAGCTTTCTTT
TRBD1	TRBV5-1	TRBJ1-2	-	14	CASSSRDRGYGYTF	TGCGCCAGCAGCTCCCGGGACAGGGGATATGGCTACACCTTC
-	TRBV6-5	TRBJ1-1	-	14	CASSYSGAGTEAFF	TGTGCCAGCAGTTACTCGGGGGCAGGGACTGAAGCTTTCTTT
-	TRBV25-1	TRBJ1-2	-	13	CASSESSNYGYTF	TGTGCCAGCAGTGAATCCTCTAACTATGGCTACACCTTC
-	TRBV6-1	TRBJ2-7	-	14	CASSEIRRGSEQYF	TGTGCCAGCAGTGAAATCCGTCGGGGTTCCGAGCAGTACTTC
-	TRBV5-6	TRBJ2-7	-	15	CASSLGPAGAYEQYF	TGTGCCAGCAGCTTGGGTCCCGCCGGAGCCTACGAGCAGTACTTC
TRBD2	TRBV6-6	TRBJ2-7	-	14	CASSPSGIGYEQYF	TGTGCCAGCAGCCCCAGCGGGATTGGGTACGAGCAGTACTTC
-	TRBV7-6	TRBJ1-1	-	13	CASSPQGPTEAFF	TGTGCCAGCAGCCCTCAGGGGCCCACTGAAGCTTTCTTT
-	TRBV24-1	TRBJ2-3	once	17	CATSDSTSWGDTDTQYF	TGTGCCACCAGTGATTCGACGTCTTGGGGGGACACAGATACGCAGTATTTT
TRBD1	TRBV11-1	TRBJ1-1	-	15	CASSLVRGHGTEAFF	TGTGCCAGCAGCTTAGTAAGGGGGCATGGCACTGAAGCTTTCTTT
TRBD1	TRBV7-6	TRBJ1-1	-	16	CASSLGTGTATTEAFF	TGTGCCAGCAGCTTAGGAACCGGGACAGCAACCACTGAAGCTTTCTTT
TRBD1	TRBV5-6	TRBJ2-3	-	15	CASSSWTGPTDTQYF	TGTGCCAGCAGCTCCTGGACAGGACCCACAGATACGCAGTATTTT
-	TRBV4-3	TRBJ2-3	-	16	CASSRARGSSTDTQYF	TGCGCCAGCAGCCGCGCACGGGGGTCTAGCACAGATACGCAGTATTTT
TRBD2	TRBV5-5	TRBJ2-2	once	16	CASSLSSGVFAGELFF	TGTGCCAGCAGCTTATCTAGCGGGGTTTTTGCCGGGGAGCTGTTTTTT
TRBD2	TRBV28	TRBJ2-2	-	16	CATTLADTSRSGELFF	TGTGCCACGACACTAGCGGACACCTCTAGGTCCGGGGAGCTGTTTTTT
-	TRBV11-2	TRBJ2-7	-	14	CASSFGSSIYEQYF	TGTGCCAGCAGCTTTGGTAGCTCCATCTACGAGCAGTACTTC
-	TRBV4-3	TRBJ1-1	-	14	CASSHHRGNTEAFF	TGCGCCAGCAGCCACCACCGGGGTAACACTGAAGCTTTCTTT
TRBD1	TRBV5-4	TRBJ2-4	once	13	CASSVTGVAIQYF	TGTGCCAGCAGCGTGACAGGGGTGGCCATTCAGTACTTC
-	TRBV5-1	TRBJ2-1	-	17	CASSLVPGGLSYNEQFF	TGCGCCAGCAGCTTGGTCCCCGGGGGGCTCTCCTACAATGAGCAGTTCTTC
TRBD2	TRBV3-1/TRBV3-2	TRBJ2-7	-	18	CASSQEGLASGRNYEQYF	TGTGCCAGCAGCCAAGAAGGCCTGGCTAGCGGGCGGAACTACGAGCAGTACTTC
TRBD2	TRBV4-2	TRBJ2-3	-	17	CASSHGTSGGRLDTQYF	TGTGCCAGCAGCCATGGGACTAGCGGGGGGCGGTTGGATACGCAGTATTTT
TRBD1	TRBV6-5	TRBJ2-7	-	13	CASSYGQGGEQYF	TGTGCCAGCAGTTACGGACAGGGAGGCGAGCAGTACTTC
-	TRBV18	TRBJ1-1	-	15	CASSPGGWVNTEAFF	TGTGCCAGCTCACCAGGGGGCTGGGTGAACACTGAAGCTTTCTTT
-	TRBV6-2/TRBV6-3	TRBJ2-7	-	13	CASSYSRTYEQYF	TGTGCCAGCAGTTACTCGAGGACCTACGAGCAGTACTTC
-	TRBV6-6	TRBJ2-7	-	15	CASSYSGTSSYEQYF	TGTGCCAGCAGTTACTCTGGGACTTCCTCCTACGAGCAGTATTTC
-	TRBV10-3	TRBJ1-1	-	13	CAISDRQITEAFF	TGTGCCATCAGTGACCGACAGATTACTGAAGCTTTCTTT
TRBD2	TRBV14	TRBJ2-5	-	18	CASSQPGGTSAYQETQYF	TGTGCCAGCAGCCAACCTGGGGGGACTAGCGCGTACCAAGAGACCCAGTACTTC
TRBD1	TRBV9	TRBJ1-4	-	15	CASSVAPGGLEKLFF	TGTGCCAGCAGCGTAGCGCCAGGGGGCCTGGAAAAACTGTTTTTT
-	TRBV18	TRBJ1-4	once	15	CASSPGTTTNEKLFF	TGTGCCAGCTCACCCGGGACAACAACTAATGAAAAACTGTTTTTT
TRBD1	TRBV6-2/TRBV6-3	TRBJ2-7	-	15	CASSPRDRNPDGQYF	TGTGCCAGCAGCCCCCGGGACAGGAACCCCGATGGGCAGTACTTC
-	TRBV30	TRBJ1-2	-	14	CAWSVQSANSGYTF	TGTGCCTGGAGTGTACAATCGGCGAACAGCGGCTACACCTTC
TRBD1	TRBV11-3	TRBJ2-2	once	15	CASSLSTGGTGELFF	TGTGCCAGCAGCTTGTCGACAGGGGGTACCGGGGAGCTGTTTTTT
TRBD2	TRBV3-1/TRBV3-2	TRBJ2-5	-	14	CASREGLAGETQYF	TGTGCCAGCAGGGAGGGACTAGCCGGGGAGACCCAGTACTTC
-	TRBV28	TRBJ1-2	once	15	CASSLGRANLRGYTF	TGTGCCAGCAGTTTAGGGAGGGCTAACTTAAGGGGCTACACCTTC
-	TRBV4-3	TRBJ2-6	once	16	CASSQDQSSGANVLTF	TGCGCCAGCAGCCAAGATCAGTCCTCTGGGGCCAACGTCCTGACTTTC
TRBD2	TRBV11-2	TRBJ2-1	-	15	CASRPRREMGNEQFF	TGTGCCAGCCGCCCTCGGCGGGAGATGGGAAATGAGCAGTTCTTC
-	TRBV30	TRBJ2-3	-	13	CACRRGGTDTQYF	TGTGCCTGCCGGAGAGGCGGCACAGATACGCAGTATTTT
TRBD1	TRBV6-6	TRBJ1-2	once	14	CASRRTGDAYGYTF	TGTGCCAGCAGAAGGACAGGGGATGCCTATGGCTACACCTTC
TRBD1	TRBV4-1	TRBJ2-7	once	12	CASLGQGNEQYF	TGCGCCAGCTTGGGACAGGGTAATGAGCAGTACTTC
-	TRBV5-5	TRBJ2-2	-	16	CASSLLAGANTGELFF	TGTGCCAGCAGCTTGTTGGCAGGGGCGAACACCGGGGAGCTGTTTTTT
TRBD2	TRBV28	TRBJ2-1	-	15	CASRPLAGVYNEQFF	TGTGCCAGCAGGCCTCTAGCGGGAGTGTACAATGAGCAGTTCTTC
-	TRBV5-6	TRBJ1-5	-	15	CASSFATGSNQPQHF	TGTGCCAGCAGCTTCGCGACGGGTAGCAATCAGCCCCAGCATTTT
-	TRBV27	TRBJ2-7	-	13	CASSLWGDYEQYF	TGTGCCAGCAGTTTATGGGGGGACTACGAGCAGTACTTC